Listed below are T cell receptor beta chains from one sample, sequenced in a study of blood T cell repertoires in COVID-19. The protocol was immunoSEQ multiplex PCR, while the TCRdb copy is restricted to in-frame clones and leaves out a portion. The table has fewer than 200,000 clones, about four fifths seen once. The sequenced sample consisted of peripheral blood. All receptors derive from a woman older than 75 with COVID-19, enrolled during active disease. The CDR3 runs from the conserved cysteine through the conserved F or W. The order of the fields is J gene, D gene, clone size, V gene, CDR3 DNA, CDR3 protein. A D gene is named only where the DNA matches it firmly. A clone size is listed for some rows: how often the clone was seen (once, few, many), or a class if it is expanded.

>TRBJ2-1|TRBD2|-|TRBV7-8
TGTGCCAGCAGCTTAATAGCGGGGGGGCCTAATGAGCAGTTCTTC
CASSLIAGGPNEQFF
>TRBJ1-2|TRBD1|-|TRBV9
TGTGCCAGCAGCGTAGGCCAGGGGGCTAACTATGGCTACACCTTC
CASSVGQGANYGYTF
>TRBJ2-3|TRBD2|-|TRBV29-1
TGCAGCGTTGAAGGGGTCGGCGGACTAGCGGGAGCGACAGATACGCAGTATTTT
CSVEGVGGLAGATDTQYF
>TRBJ2-3|TRBD2|-|TRBV27
TGTGCCAGCACCCCTAGCGGGAGATTAGATACGCAGTATTTT
CASTPSGRLDTQYF
>TRBJ1-4|TRBD1|-|TRBV2
TGTGCCAGCAGTGACCTGGGACAGGCAAATGAAAAACTGTTTTTT
CASSDLGQANEKLFF
>TRBJ1-1|TRBD1|-|TRBV5-4
TGTGCCAGCAGCTCCCATGTCACAGGGGGGGATGAAGCTTTCTTT
CASSSHVTGGDEAFF
>TRBJ1-2|-|-|TRBV19
TGTGCCAGTAGTATAATTGGGGCGGACTATGGCTACACCTTC
CASSIIGADYGYTF
>TRBJ2-1|TRBD2|-|TRBV2
TGTGCCAGCAGCGAGACTAGCGGGGTCTACAATGAGCAGTTCTTC
CASSETSGVYNEQFF
>TRBJ2-1|TRBD1|once|TRBV6-1
TGTGCCAGCAGTGGTCGGGACAGGGAAGTCTACAATGAGCAGTTCTTC
CASSGRDREVYNEQFF
>TRBJ1-1|-|few|TRBV27
TGTGCCAGCATCAAGGGAGGCCTGTTCGGTGAAGCTTTCTTT
CASIKGGLFGEAFF
>TRBJ2-2|TRBD2|-|TRBV7-2
TGTGCCAGCAGCTCTCTAGCGGGGGGGCTTTCCTCCGGGGAGCTGTTTTTT
CASSSLAGGLSSGELFF
>TRBJ1-3|-|-|TRBV10-3
TGTGCCATCAGTGGTACAGGAGGGTCTGGAAACACCATATATTTT
CAISGTGGSGNTIYF
>TRBJ2-7|TRBD2|-|TRBV5-1
TGCGCCAGCAGCGGGCCTAGCGGGAGCTCCTACGAGCAGTACTTC
CASSGPSGSSYEQYF
>TRBJ2-2|-|once|TRBV21-1
TGTGCCAGCAGCAAAGACAAGACAGGGGTGGGGACCGGGGAGCTGTTTTTT
CASSKDKTGVGTGELFF
>TRBJ2-3|TRBD2|few|TRBV5-1
TGCGCCAGCAGCTTGGAACGGGGGGGCCCAGATACGCAGTATTTT
CASSLERGGPDTQYF
>TRBJ2-1|-|-|TRBV12-3/TRBV12-4
TGTGCCAGCAGTTTTTTAGAGGAGGCTGAGCAGTTCTTC
CASSFLEEAEQFF
>TRBJ2-1|TRBD2|few|TRBV7-8
TGTGCCAGCAGCCCCAGGACTAGCGGGAGTATCTATGAGCAGTTCTTC
CASSPRTSGSIYEQFF
>TRBJ2-1|TRBD2|-|TRBV6-6
TGTGCCAGCAGTCCGATACTAGCGGGAGGGCCTCTAAGCTCCTACAATGAGCAGTTCTTC
CASSPILAGGPLSSYNEQFF